This entry lists 10 T cell receptor beta chains sequenced from one sample in a study of technical replicates of blood from several donors. TCRdb's table, derived via immunoSEQ multiplex PCR, lists solely in-frame clones and lacks some. In the table there are tens of thousands of clones, approximately 94% of which are singletons. Sample: T cells isolated from PBMCs. Source of these receptors: a human donor in good health.

J is TRBJ1-1 and V is TRBV2; TRBD1 might be the D (5 bases). Germline CDR1 SNHLY, CDR2 FYNNEI. Trimming removed 11 bases from V and 1 base from J, with 11 bases in between. The CDR3 is 12 residues long. The CDR3 DNA follows: TGTGCCTGTTCGGGGGGGAACACTGAAGCTTTCTTT. Translating it yields CACSGGNTEAFF.

The rearrangement joins TRBV19 to TRBJ2-7, with a possible D match to TRBD2 (5 bases). V was pared by 6 bases and J by 1 base, with 13 bases between. CDR3 length equals 14 residues. The germline V gene encodes CDR1 LNHDA and CDR2 SQIVND (reference sequence). CDR3 amino acids: CASSPGAASYEQYF. CDR3 DNA: TGTGCCAGTAGCCCCGGAGCGGCGTCCTACGAGCAGTACTTC.

The V and J genes are TRBV6-1 and TRBJ2-5; the match to TRBD2 covers 10 bases. In germline, CDR1 is MNHNS, CDR2 SASEGT. The V and J ends lost 4 bases and 2 bases, in that order; junction bases with no gene match: 10. The CDR3 extends over 17 amino acids. The CDR3 sequence is CASSVSPSGSGQETQYF. In nucleotides, the CDR3 is TGTGCCAGCAGTGTCTCGCCTAGCGGGAGCGGGCAAGAGACCCAGTACTTC.

This sequence joins TRBV30 and TRBJ2-7, with 8 nucleotides matching TRBD2. There are 13 residues in the CDR3. Germline lookup yields CDR1 GTSNPN and CDR2 SVGIG (reference sequence). V lost 3 bases, J lost 6 bases, and 7 bases stayed unmatched. As DNA, the CDR3 is TGTGCCTGGAGCCGAGGACTAGCAGCCGAGCAGTACTTC. It encodes CAWSRGLAAEQYF.

This sequence joins TRBV30 and TRBJ1-2; no firm D call. The V end was cut by 3 bases, the J end by 0 bases, with 8 bases between. This CDR3 contains 13 residues. Germline-derived CDR1 and CDR2 are GTSNPN and SVGIG (reference sequence). CDR3 region: CAWSAQTNYGYTF. CDR3 in DNA: TGTGCCTGGAGCGCACAGACTAACTATGGCTACACCTTC.

The V call is TRBV4-3, the J call TRBJ2-2; 10 positions match TRBD2. The length of the CDR3 is 16 residues. The germline V gene encodes CDR1 LGHNA and CDR2 YSLEER. Trimming cost V 2 bases and J 6 bases; bases outside gene matches: 6. The CDR3 region is CASSQLTSGISGELFF. For the CDR3, the DNA is TGCGCCAGCAGCCAATTAACTAGCGGGATCTCCGGGGAGCTGTTTTTT.

This rearrangement joins TRBV21-1 to TRBJ2-7; TRBD2, as called in the table, went unchecked against the DNA. TRBV21-1 is a pseudogene. This CDR3 region has 13 residues. In nucleotides, the CDR3 is TGTGCCAGCAGCGAGGACTTTTCCTACGAGCAGTACTTC. It encodes CASSEDFSYEQYF.

The chain links TRBV27 to TRBJ1-4; D may be TRBD1 (5 bases). Germline CDR1 reads MNHEY; CDR2 reads SMNVEV (reference sequence). The CDR3 totals 15 residues. V dropped 2 bases and J dropped 2 bases, with 9 bases sitting between them. CDR3 DNA: TGTGCCAGCAGTTTAAGGGGCCTGACTAATGAAAAACTGTTTTTT. Protein sequence: CASSLRGLTNEKLFF. Based on the CDR3 plus reference TRBV27 and TRBJ1-4, the full variable domain is EAQVTQNPRYLITVTGKKLTVTCSQNMNHEYMSWYRQDPGLGLRQIYYSMNVEVTDKGDVPEGYKVSRKEKRNFPLILESPSPNQTSLYFCASSLRGLTNEKLFFGSGTQLSVL.

The chain links TRBV5-1 to TRBJ1-1; D remains ambiguous. CDR3 size: 16 residues. With 0 bases removed from V and 0 bases from J, the gap between germline ends came to 12 bases. The V gene's germline CDR1 is SGHRS and CDR2 YFSETQ. CDR3 residues: CASSLEGVSVNTEAFF. The CDR3 bases are TGCGCCAGCAGCTTGGAGGGAGTTAGCGTGAACACTGAAGCTTTCTTT.

The V call is TRBV7-7, the J call TRBJ2-1; 9 positions match TRBD1. CDR1 and CDR2 from the germline V gene are SSHAT and FNYEAQ (reference sequence). The CDR3 is 15 amino acids. V shed 2 bases, J shed 8 bases, and the junction held 7 bases outside the gene matches. CDR3 bases: TGTGCCAGCAGCTTAAGAGACAGGGGGGACGATGAGCAGTTCTTC. Protein product: CASSLRDRGDDEQFF.